The clone carrying this TCR beta chain was picked up a small number of times. These data belong to a study of neurological immune-mediated disorders. This CDR3 has 17 residues. The cDNA was synthesized by means of template-switch 5'RACE, which was carried out with 10-nucleotide random UMIs. TCRdb re-derived calls from the 5' RACE reads in MiXCR, one entry per CDR3 protein. In the table there are 40,000 or so distinct CDR3 sequences, more than 9.5% of which are singletons. Described time point: technical triplicate 1. J is TRBJ1-2 and V is TRBV21-1; TRBD1 reflects the table's D call only, with no check against the DNA. TRBV21-1 is listed as a pseudogene. What was sequenced was PBMCs. The receptor comes from a man in his 60s with HTLV-1-associated myelopathy (HAM/TSP). DNA for the CDR3: TGTGCCAGCAGCAAAAGGGGCGGATCTGGAGCTAACTATGGCTACACCTTC. This gives the protein CASSKRGGSGANYGYTF.